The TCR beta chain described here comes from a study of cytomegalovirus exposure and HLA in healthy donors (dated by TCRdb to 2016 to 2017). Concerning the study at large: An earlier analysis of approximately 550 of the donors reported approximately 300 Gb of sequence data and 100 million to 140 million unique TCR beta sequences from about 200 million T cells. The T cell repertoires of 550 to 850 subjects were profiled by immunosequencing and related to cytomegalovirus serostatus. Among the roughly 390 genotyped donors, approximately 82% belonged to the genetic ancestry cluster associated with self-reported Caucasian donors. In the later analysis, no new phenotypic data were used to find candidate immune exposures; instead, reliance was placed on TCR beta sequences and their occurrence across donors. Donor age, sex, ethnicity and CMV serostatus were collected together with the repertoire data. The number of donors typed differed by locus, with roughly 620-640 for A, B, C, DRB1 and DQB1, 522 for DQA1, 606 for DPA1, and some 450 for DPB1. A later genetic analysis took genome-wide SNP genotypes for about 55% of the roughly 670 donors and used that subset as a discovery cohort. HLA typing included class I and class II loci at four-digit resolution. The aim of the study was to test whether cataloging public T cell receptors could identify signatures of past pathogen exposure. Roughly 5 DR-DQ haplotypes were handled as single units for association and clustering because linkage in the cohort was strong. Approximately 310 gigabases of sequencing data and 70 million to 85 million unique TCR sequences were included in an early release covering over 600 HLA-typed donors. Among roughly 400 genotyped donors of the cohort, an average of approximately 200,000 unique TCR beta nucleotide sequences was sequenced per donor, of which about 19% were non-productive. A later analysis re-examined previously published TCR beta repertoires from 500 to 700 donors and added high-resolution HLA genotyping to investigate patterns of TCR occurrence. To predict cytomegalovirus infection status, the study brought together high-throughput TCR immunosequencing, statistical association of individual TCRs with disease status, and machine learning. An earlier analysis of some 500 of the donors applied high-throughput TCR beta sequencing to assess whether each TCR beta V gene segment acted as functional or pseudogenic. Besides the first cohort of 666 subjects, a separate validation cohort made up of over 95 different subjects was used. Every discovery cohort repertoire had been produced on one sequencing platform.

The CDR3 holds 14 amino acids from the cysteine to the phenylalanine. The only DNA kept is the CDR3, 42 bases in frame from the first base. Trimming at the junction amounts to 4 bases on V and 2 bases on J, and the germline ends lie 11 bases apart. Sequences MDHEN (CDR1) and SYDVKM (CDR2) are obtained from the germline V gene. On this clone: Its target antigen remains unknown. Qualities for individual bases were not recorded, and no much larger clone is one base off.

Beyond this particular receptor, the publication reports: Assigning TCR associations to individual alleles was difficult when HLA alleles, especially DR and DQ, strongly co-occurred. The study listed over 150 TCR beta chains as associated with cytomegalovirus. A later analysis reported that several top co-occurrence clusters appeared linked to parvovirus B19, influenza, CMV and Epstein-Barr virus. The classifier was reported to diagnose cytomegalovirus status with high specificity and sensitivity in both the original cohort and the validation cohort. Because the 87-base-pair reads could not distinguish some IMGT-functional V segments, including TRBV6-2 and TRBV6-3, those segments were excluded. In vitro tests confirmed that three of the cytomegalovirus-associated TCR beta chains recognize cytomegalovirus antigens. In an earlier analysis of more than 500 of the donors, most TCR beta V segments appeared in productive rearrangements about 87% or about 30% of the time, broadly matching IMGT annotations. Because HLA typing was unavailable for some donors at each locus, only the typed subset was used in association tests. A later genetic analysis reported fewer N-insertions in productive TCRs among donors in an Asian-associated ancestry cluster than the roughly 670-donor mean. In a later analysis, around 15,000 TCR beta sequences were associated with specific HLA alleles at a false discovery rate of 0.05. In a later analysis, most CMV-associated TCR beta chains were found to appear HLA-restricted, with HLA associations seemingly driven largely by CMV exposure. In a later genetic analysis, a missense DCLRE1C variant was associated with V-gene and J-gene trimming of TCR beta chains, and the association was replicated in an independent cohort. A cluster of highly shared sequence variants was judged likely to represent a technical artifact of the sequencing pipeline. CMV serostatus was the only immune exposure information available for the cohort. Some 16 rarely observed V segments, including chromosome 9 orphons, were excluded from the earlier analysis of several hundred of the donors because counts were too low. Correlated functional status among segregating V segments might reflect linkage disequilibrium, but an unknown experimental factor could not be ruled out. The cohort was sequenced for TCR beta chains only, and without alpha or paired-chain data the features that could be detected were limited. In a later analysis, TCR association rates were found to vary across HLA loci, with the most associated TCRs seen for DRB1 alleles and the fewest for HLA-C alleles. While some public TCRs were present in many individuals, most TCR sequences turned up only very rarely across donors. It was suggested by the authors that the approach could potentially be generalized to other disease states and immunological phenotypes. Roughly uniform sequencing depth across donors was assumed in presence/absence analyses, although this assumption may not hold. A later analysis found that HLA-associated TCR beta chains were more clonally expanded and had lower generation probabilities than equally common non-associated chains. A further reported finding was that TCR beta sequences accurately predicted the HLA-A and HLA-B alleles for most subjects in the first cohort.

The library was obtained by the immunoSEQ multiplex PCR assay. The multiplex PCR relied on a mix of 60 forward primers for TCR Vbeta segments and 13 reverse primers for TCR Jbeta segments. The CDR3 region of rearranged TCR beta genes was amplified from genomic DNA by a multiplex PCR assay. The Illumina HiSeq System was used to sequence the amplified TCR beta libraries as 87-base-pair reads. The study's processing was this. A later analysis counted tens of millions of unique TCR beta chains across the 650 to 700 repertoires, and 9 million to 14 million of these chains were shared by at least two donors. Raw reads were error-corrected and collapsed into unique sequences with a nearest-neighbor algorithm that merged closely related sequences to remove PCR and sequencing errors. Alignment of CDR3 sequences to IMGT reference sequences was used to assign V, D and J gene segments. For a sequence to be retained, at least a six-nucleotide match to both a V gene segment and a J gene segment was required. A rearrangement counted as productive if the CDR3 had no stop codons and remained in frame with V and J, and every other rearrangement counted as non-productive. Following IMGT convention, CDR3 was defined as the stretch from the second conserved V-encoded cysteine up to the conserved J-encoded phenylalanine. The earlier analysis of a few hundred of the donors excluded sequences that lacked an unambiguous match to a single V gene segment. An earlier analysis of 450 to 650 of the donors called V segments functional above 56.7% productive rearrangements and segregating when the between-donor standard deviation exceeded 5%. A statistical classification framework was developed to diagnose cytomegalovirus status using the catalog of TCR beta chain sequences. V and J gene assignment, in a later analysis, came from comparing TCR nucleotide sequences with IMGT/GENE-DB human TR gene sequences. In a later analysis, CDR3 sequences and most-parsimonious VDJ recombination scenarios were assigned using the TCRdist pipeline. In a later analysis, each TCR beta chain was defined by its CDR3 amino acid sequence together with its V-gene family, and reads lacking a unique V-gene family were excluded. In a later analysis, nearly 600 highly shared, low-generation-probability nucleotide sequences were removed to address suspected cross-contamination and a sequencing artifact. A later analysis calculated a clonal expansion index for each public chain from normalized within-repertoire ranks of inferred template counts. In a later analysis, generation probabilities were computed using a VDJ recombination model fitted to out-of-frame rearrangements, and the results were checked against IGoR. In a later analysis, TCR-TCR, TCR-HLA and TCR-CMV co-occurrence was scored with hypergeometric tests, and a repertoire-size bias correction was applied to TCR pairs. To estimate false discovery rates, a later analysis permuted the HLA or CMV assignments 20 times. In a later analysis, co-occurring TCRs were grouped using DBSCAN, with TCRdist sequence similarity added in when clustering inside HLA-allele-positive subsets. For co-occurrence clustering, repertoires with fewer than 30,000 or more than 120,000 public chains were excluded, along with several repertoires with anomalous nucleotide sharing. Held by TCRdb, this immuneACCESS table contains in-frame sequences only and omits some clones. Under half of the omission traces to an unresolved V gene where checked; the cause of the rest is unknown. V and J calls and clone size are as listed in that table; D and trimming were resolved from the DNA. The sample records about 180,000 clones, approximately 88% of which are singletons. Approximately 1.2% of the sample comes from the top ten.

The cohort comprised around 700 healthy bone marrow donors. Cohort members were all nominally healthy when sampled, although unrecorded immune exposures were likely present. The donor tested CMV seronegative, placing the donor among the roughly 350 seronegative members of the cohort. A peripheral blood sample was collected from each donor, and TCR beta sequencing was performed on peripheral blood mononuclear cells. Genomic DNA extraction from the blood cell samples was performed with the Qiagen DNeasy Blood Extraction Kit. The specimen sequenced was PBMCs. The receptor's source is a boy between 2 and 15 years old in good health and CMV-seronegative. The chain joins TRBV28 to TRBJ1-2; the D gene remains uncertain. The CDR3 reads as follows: CASSSPVLNYGYTF. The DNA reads TGTGCCAGCAGTTCCCCAGTTCTGAACTATGGCTACACCTTC.